This entry lists 13 T cell receptor beta chains sequenced from one sample in a study of memory CD4+ T cells and cytomegalovirus serostatus. The sort gate was single viable CD3+CD4+CD8-CD45RO+ cells for memory CD4+ T cells. Some clones are missing from TCRdb's copy, which holds only in-frame ones; the method was immunoSEQ multiplex PCR. The sample holds some 54,000 clones, 65% to 85% seen once. The material sequenced was memory CD4+ T cells from blood. Every receptor here comes from an adult in good health and CMV-seropositive.

The chain carries TRBV18 and TRBJ2-7; 9 nucleotides match TRBD1. CDR3 length: 15 amino acids. CDR1 and CDR2 from the germline V gene are KGHSH and LQKENI. V lost 6 bases and J lost 6; bases outside the gene matches: 12. The CDR3 region has the DNA TGTGCCAGCTCCCGACTGGACAGGGGAGACATCGAGCAGTACTTC. It is translated as CASSRLDRGDIEQYF.

The rearrangement uses TRBV28 and TRBJ1-5; D is ambiguous. CDR3 length: 15 amino acids. The V gene's germline CDR1 is MDHEN and CDR2 SYDVKM. The V end lost 0 bases, the J end lost 6 bases, and 12 bases lay between the germline ends. CDR3 protein: CASSLWNGVGQPQHF. The CDR3 DNA follows: TGTGCCAGCAGTTTATGGAACGGGGTCGGTCAGCCCCAGCATTTT. Looking up the rest from reference TRBV28 and TRBJ1-5 gives the full variable domain: DVKVTQSSRYLVKRTGEKVFLECVQDMDHENMFWYRQDPGLGLRLIYFSYDVKMKEKGDIPEGYSVSREKKERFSLILESASTNQTSMYLCASSLWNGVGQPQHFGDGTRLSIL.

The V call is TRBV11-2, the J call TRBJ1-5, with D unresolved. The CDR3 totals 17 residues. Trimming stripped 5 bases from V and 3 bases from J, with 20 bases between. CDR1 and CDR2 (germline): SGHAT, FQNNGV. In DNA, the CDR3 is TGTGCCAGCAGCCACTCCGGACGGAAAGAATACAATCAGCCCCAGCATTTT. This gives the protein CASSHSGRKEYNQPQHF.

The J gene is TRBJ1-4, the V gene TRBV25-1; TRBD1 aligns across 9 bases. The CDR3 covers 16 residues. CDR1 is MGHDK, CDR2 SYGVNS, per germline. The V segment lost 2 bases and the J segment 4 bases; nucleotides outside the gene matches: 5. The CDR3 nucleotides read TGTGCCAGCAGTGAAGTACCGGGACAGGGTAATGAAAAACTGTTTTTT. Its translation: CASSEVPGQGNEKLFF.

CDR3 bases: TGTGCCAGCAGCCAAGATGGCGGTTACGAGCAGTACTTC. As protein: CASSQDGGYEQYF. The chain joins TRBV4-2 to TRBJ2-7, with D unclear. Per the germline V gene, CDR1 is LGHNA and CDR2 is YNFKEQ. This CDR3 has 13 amino acids. V was pared by 0 bases and J by 4 bases, with 7 bases between.

This clone was counted once. V gene TRBV9 combines with J gene TRBJ1-3, with D unresolved. Germline V CDR1 and CDR2: SGDLS, YYNGEE. This CDR3 comprises 17 residues. Deletions cut 2 bases from V and 0 bases from J, with 15 bases between. The CDR3 nucleotides are TGTGCCAGCAGCGTCTACAAGACCACAACCTCTGGAAACACCATATATTTT. Amino acids: CASSVYKTTTSGNTIYF.

V gene TRBV18 combines with J gene TRBJ2-3, with D unclear. CDR3 length: 13 residues. The V end was cut by 5 bases, the J end by 3 bases, with 9 bases between. From germline, CDR1 is KGHSH and CDR2 LQKENI. The CDR3 is CASSGQATDTQYF. The CDR3, as DNA: TGTGCCAGCTCAGGTCAAGCTACAGATACGCAGTATTTT.

Here the CDR3 reads CASSVSGTGAGETQYF. CDR3 coding DNA: TGTGCCAGCAGTGTTTCCGGGACAGGGGCTGGAGAGACCCAGTACTTC. The V gene is TRBV2, the J gene TRBJ2-5, with 10 bases identical to TRBD1. The CDR3 is made up of 16 amino acids. The V gene end was trimmed by 4 bases and the J gene end by 4 bases; junction bases not matched to a gene: 9. Germline loops: CDR1 SNHLY, CDR2 FYNNEI.

This sequence joins TRBV5-4 and TRBJ2-3; TRBD2 agrees at 7 bases. Germline CDR1 reads SGHNT; CDR2 reads YYREEE (reference sequence). This CDR3 spans 18 amino acids. J lost 2 bases, V lost 2 bases, and 14 bases had no gene match. CDR3 bases: TGTGCCAGCAGCTTCGCTAGCGGAACTCCCAGAATCACAGATACGCAGTATTTT. It is translated as CASSFASGTPRITDTQYF.

This clone has more than one count but fewer than ten. The chain has TRBV28 and TRBJ2-1; 7 bases agree with TRBD2. The CDR3 is 14 amino acids. The trim removed 3 bases at V and 7 bases at J, leaving 6 bases unmatched. The germline gives CDR1 MDHEN, CDR2 SYDVKM. In nucleotides, the CDR3 is TGTGCCAGCAGTTTTGGCGGGAGCGTGAATGAGCAGTTCTTC. Translated, it gives CASSFGGSVNEQFF.

In this sample, this clone turned up a few times. V is TRBV2 and J is TRBJ1-2; unclear D gene. This CDR3 has 12 residues. V lost 5 bases and J lost 4, with 8 bases in between. Germline loops: CDR1 SNHLY, CDR2 FYNNEI. The CDR3 DNA sequence: TGTGCCAGCAGTTCACGGGGCTATGGCTACACCTTC. This codes for CASSSRGYGYTF. The complete variable domain, with remaining parts taken from reference TRBV2 and TRBJ1-2, reads EPEVTQTPSHQVTQMGQEVILRCVPISNHLYFYWYRQILGQKVEFLVSFYNNEISEKSEIFDDQFSVERPDGSNFTLKIRSTKLEDSAMYFCASSSRGYGYTFGSGTRLTVV.

J is TRBJ2-7 and V is TRBV10-1; D is unresolved. The CDR3 has 13 residues. The germline gives CDR1 WNHNN, CDR2 SYGVQD (reference sequence). V gave up 2 bases and J gave up 3 bases, with 8 bases separating them. Written as DNA, the CDR3 is TGCGCCAGCAGTGAGGGGCCGAACTACGAGCAGTACTTC. Its translation: CASSEGPNYEQYF.

The rearrangement uses TRBV7-2 and TRBJ2-2; 7 nucleotides align to TRBD1. Germline V gene sequence: CDR1 SGHTA, CDR2 FQGNSA. V dropped 5 bases and J dropped 2; count of bases not matched to a gene: 5. The CDR3 runs 15 residues. The CDR3 loop is CASSHWTGNTGELFF. CDR3 bases: TGTGCCAGCAGCCACTGGACAGGAAACACCGGGGAGCTGTTTTTT.